Included here is one T cell receptor (beta chain) sequence, with context. Sequencing was performed with immunoSEQ multiplex PCR; in TCRdb, only in-frame clones are kept and a portion is missing. The data hold almost 200,000 clones, with 80% to 90% observed a single time. The sample originates from a study of blood T cell repertoires in COVID-19. Whole-study context: The United States, Italy and Spain supplied acute and convalescent COVID-19 samples. From T cells, B-cell-depleted T cells, or PBMCs came the material, which was cDNA or gDNA.

CDR1 and CDR2 (germline): LGHDT, YNNKEL (reference sequence). CDR3 length: 20 amino acids. V trimming: 1 base; J trimming: 4 bases; junction bases outside the gene matches: 13. Participant reports of clinical history set cohort assignment. All recovered Cohort 3 donors got two negative PCRs, got clearance, or saw symptom resolution. The sequence derives from a woman between 18 and 30 years old who had recovered from COVID-19. Sequencing used PBMCs or T cells enriched from blood (not recorded which). The chain carries TRBV3-1 (or the pseudogene TRBV3-2) and TRBJ2-6, with 10 bases matching TRBD1. In DNA form, the CDR3 reads TGTGCCAGCAGCCAAGTAATACTCCGGGACAGGGGATCCGGGGCCAACGTCCTGACTTTC. Translation gives CASSQVILRDRGSGANVLTF.